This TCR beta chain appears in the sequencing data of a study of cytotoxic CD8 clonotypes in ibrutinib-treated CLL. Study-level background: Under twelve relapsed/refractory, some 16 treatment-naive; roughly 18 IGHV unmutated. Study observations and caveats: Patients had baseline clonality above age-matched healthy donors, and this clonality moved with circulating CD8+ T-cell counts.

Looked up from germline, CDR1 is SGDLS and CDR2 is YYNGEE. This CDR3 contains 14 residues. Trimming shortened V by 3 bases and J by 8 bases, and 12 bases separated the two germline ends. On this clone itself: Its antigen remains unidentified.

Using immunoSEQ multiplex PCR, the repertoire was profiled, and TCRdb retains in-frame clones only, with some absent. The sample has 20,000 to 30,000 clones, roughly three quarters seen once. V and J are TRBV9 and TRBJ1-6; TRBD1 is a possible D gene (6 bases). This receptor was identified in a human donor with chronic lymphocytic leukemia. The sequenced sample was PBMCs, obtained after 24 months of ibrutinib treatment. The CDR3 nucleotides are TGTGCCAGCAGCGACCGGGACACAGATTCACCCCTCCACTTT. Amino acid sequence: CASSDRDTDSPLHF.